The clone carrying this TCR beta chain was observed at least ten times. The antigen remains unidentified. This sample stems from a study of CD8 T cells in ankylosing spondylitis. Broader study findings: A TCR beta motif of about 8 highly homologous variants appeared characteristic of ankylosing spondylitis blood. From matched ankylosing spondylitis synovial fluid, disease-linked clones were reportedly recovered at significantly enriched levels. Disease-associated clones were CD8+ and fairly uncommon in peripheral blood.

The V and J ends lost 2 bases and 7 bases, in that order; junction bases with no gene match: 4. The CDR3 loop spans 15 amino acids. Germline V lookup: CDR1 ENHRY, CDR2 SYGVKD. Quantitative 5'-RACE with molecular barcodes produced the TCR beta libraries. TCRdb called the 5' RACE reads again in MiXCR, with one record for every CDR3 protein. The table shows roughly 97,000 distinct CDR3 sequences, with roughly 8.3% occurring only once. This sequence originates from a male donor with ankylosing spondylitis or in good health (not recorded which). This sequence joins TRBV10-3 and TRBJ2-2, with 10 bases that match TRBD2. Sequenced: blood, either unsorted or a sorted T cell fraction (not recorded which). CDR3 nucleotide sequence: TGTGCCATCAGTGAGGCTAGCGGGAGTGTCGGGGAGCTGTTTTTT. Residues: CAISEASGSVGELFF.